This TCR beta chain was captured by sequencing in a study of blood T cell repertoires in COVID-19 (TCRdb year 2020). Turning to the overall study: The collaborator samples originated in the United States, Italy and Spain and spanned the acute and convalescent phases of COVID-19. Samples were obtained from the ongoing ImmuneRACE study (first 160 participants) and from roughly 1,300 subjects provided by 6 global collaborators. Where available, HLA class I and class II types were taken from metadata supplied by the sample provider and were not determined by assay-based typing. The repertoires were made available in a free public database intended to serve as a resource for research on the immune response to SARS-CoV-2. The dataset comprised deeply sampled blood TCRbeta repertoires from subjects exposed to, actively infected with, or recovered from COVID-19. The prospective study material was composed of cDNA or gDNA derived from T cells, B-cell-depleted T cells, or PBMCs. The sample metadata nearly always contained a de-identified subject ID, COVID-19 status, age in years and sex. Results and caveats for the whole study, not just this receptor: The amount of clinical and demographic metadata varied by source and participant and was provided uncurated.

Collaborating institutions collected whole blood in K2EDTA tubes following their own protocols. For TCRbeta analysis, collaborator samples were shipped as frozen whole blood, as isolated PBMCs, or as DNA extracted from either sample type. The immunoSEQ Assay, a bias-controlled multiplex PCR, was used to amplify TCRbeta CDR3 regions from genomic DNA. Turning to the authors' computational methods: Within the assay, amplification of reference gene primers was used to estimate how many nucleated cells each sample contained. To quantify the absolute abundance of each unique TCRbeta CDR3 rearrangement, sequence reads were collapsed and filtered. For each sample, productive Simpson clonality was calculated as the square root of Simpson's diversity index across productive rearrangements. In TCRdb, the immuneACCESS table is reduced to in-frame sequences with V and J assigned. These tables do not hold every clone; where another copy was compared, an unresolved V gene accounts for under half, and the others remain unexplained. That table gives V, J and clone size, and the DNA gave D and trimming. This sample lists around 76,000 clones; roughly 77% were detected once. The ten largest clones represent roughly 0.83% of the sample.

Trimming leaves V shorter by 5 bases and J shorter by 5 bases, with the junction holding 7 bases beyond the gene matches. Based on the germline V gene, the CDR1 and CDR2 sequences are SGHNT and YENEEA. The CDR3 covers 15 residues, taking in both the cysteine and the phenylalanine. The entry retains the CDR3 DNA only, 45 bases that are in frame from base 1. As for this clone: Its antigen is unknown. Within one base of it there is no much larger clone, and no base qualities were kept.

Specimen: peripheral blood. The chain links TRBV11-3 with TRBJ2-2; 8 bases in the junction line up with TRBD2. The TCR originated in a woman in her seventies with acute or convalescent COVID-19. Read as DNA, the sequence is TGTGCCAGCAGCCCCCGGGAGGGGGAAACCGGGGAGCTGTTTTTT. Its translation is CASSPREGETGELFF.